This T cell receptor (beta chain) is from a study of cytomegalovirus exposure and HLA in healthy donors. Across the whole study: Around 77% of 300 to 450 genotyped donors fell in the Caucasian-associated ancestry cluster. Study findings and constraints: According to a later analysis, donors in an Asian-associated ancestry cluster reportedly had fewer N-insertions than the roughly 720-donor mean.

Healthy donors of bone marrow made up the group. As for this clone: The antigen is not known.

Germline-derived CDR1 and CDR2 are SEHNR and FQNEAQ (reference sequence). Trimming took off 5 bases at V and 5 bases at J, with 12 bases between the two ends. CDR3 size: 13 residues. PCR employed 60 Vbeta and 13 Jbeta primers. Generated by immunoSEQ multiplex PCR, the TCRdb table keeps only in-frame clones and is missing some. Its clone listing holds some 89,000 clones. Sequenced: PBMCs. The clonotype originates from a woman in her twenties or thirties in good health and CMV-seronegative. The chain is built from TRBV7-9 and TRBJ2-5, with D perhaps TRBD2 (5 bases). CDR3 nucleotide sequence: TGTGCCAGCAGCCGGACTGGACGGGAGACCCAGTACTTC. Residues: CASSRTGRETQYF.